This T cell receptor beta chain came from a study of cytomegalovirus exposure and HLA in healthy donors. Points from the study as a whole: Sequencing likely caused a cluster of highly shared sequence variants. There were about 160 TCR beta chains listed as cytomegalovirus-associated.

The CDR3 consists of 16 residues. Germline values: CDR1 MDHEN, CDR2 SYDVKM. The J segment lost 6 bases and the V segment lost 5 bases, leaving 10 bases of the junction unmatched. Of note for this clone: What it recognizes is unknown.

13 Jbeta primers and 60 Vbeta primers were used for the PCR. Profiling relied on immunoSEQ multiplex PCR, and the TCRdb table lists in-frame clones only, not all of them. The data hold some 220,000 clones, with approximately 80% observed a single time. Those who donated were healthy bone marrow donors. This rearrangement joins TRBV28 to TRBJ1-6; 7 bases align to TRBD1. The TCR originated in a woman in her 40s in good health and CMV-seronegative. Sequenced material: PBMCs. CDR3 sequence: CASSGEGADFNSPLHF. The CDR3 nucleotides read TGTGCCAGCAGTGGAGAGGGGGCGGACTTTAATTCACCCCTCCACTTT.